Shown below are 5 T cell receptor beta chains from a single sample sequenced in a study of T cell responses to AZD1222 COVID-19 vaccine. Profiling relied on immunoSEQ multiplex PCR, and the TCRdb table lists in-frame clones only, not all of them. The sample lists around 140,000 clones; approximately 89% were seen once. The specimen was peripheral blood, collected 28 days after the second AZD1222 dose. The receptor set was obtained from an adult who received the AZD1222 COVID-19 vaccine.

The rearrangement links TRBV7-8 to TRBJ1-2; 8 positions match TRBD1. Germline V gene lookup returns CDR1 SGHVS and CDR2 FQNEAQ. V was pared by 1 base and J by 5 bases, with 15 bases of the junction left unmatched. This CDR3 has 18 amino acids. The CDR3 here is CASSLEGQGAGFPYGYTF. CDR3 nucleotides: TGTGCCAGCAGCTTAGAAGGGCAGGGGGCAGGGTTTCCTTATGGCTACACCTTC. The full variable domain, in which reference TRBV7-8 and TRBJ1-2 provide the parts outside the CDR3, is GAGVSQSPRYKVAKRGQDVALRCDPISGHVSLFWYQQALGQGPEFLTYFQNEAQLDKSGLPSDRFFAERPEGSVSTLKIQRTQQEDSAVYLCASSLEGQGAGFPYGYTFGSGTRLTVV.

The chain joins TRBV18 to TRBJ2-1; TRBD2 matches 10 bases. The CDR3 is 16 amino acids. V lost 1 base to trimming and J lost 7 bases; unmatched junction nucleotides: 7. Germline V lookup: CDR1 KGHSH, CDR2 LQKENI. CDR3 protein: CASSPLQREGKNEQFF. The CDR3 nucleotides read TGTGCCAGCTCACCACTTCAGCGGGAGGGAAAAAATGAGCAGTTCTTC.

The chain has TRBV28 and TRBJ2-3, with D tentatively TRBD1 or TRBD2 (5 bases each). Deletions cut 3 bases from V and 4 bases from J, with 17 bases between. There are 16 residues in the CDR3. Per the germline V gene, CDR1 is MDHEN and CDR2 is SYDVKM. The CDR3 loop is CASSLFRDAAPDTQYF. The CDR3 DNA is TGTGCCAGCAGTTTGTTTCGGGACGCAGCTCCAGATACGCAGTATTTT.

V usage is TRBV7-9 and J usage is TRBJ2-7, with 7 bases aligning to TRBD1. CDR1 SEHNR and CDR2 FQNEAQ come from the germline V gene (reference sequence). The CDR3 consists of 15 residues. With 5 bases clipped from V and 6 bases from J, the junction kept 13 bases outside the gene matches. The CDR3 is CASSPPNRDRGEQYF. For the CDR3, the DNA is TGTGCCAGCAGCCCTCCGAACCGGGACAGAGGCGAGCAGTACTTC.

This sequence joins TRBV24-1 and TRBJ1-2; no reliable D call. V was cut by 9 bases and J by 4 bases, with 11 bases left in between. From germline, CDR1 is KGHDR and CDR2 SFDVKD. This CDR3 region has 12 residues. In DNA, the CDR3 is TGTGCCACCTCAGGACCGAGCTATGGCTACACCTTC. Translating it yields CATSGPSYGYTF.